This passage covers 2 T cell receptor beta chains from one sample sequenced in a study of relationships among human T cell subsets. After negative selection with anti-CD4 multisort beads, CD8+ T cells were positively selected with anti-CD8 beads. From mRNA, alpha and beta CDR3 regions were amplified using semiquantitative ARM-PCR. ARM-PCR used tagged nested gene-specific primers, then communal superprimers for exponential amplification. Using its own MiXCR run on the multiplex PCR reads, TCRdb lists one record per CDR3 protein. The table lists some 5,000 distinct CDR3 sequences, about 59% of them singletons. Sequencing was carried out using CD8+ T cells sorted from blood. Source of these receptors: a man in his forties or fifties in good health.

The chain links TRBV4-1 to TRBJ2-3, with TRBD2 as a possible D gene (6 bases). The V gene's germline CDR1 is MGHRA and CDR2 YSYEKL. The CDR3 spans 17 residues. Trimming pared 0 bases from V and 0 bases from J, leaving 13 bases between. In DNA, the CDR3 is TGCGCCAGCAGCCAAGATCCCTATGCGGGGAGCACAGATACGCAGTATTTT. Its protein product is CASSQDPYAGSTDTQYF.

This sequence joins TRBV25-1 and TRBJ2-5; 7 nucleotides align to TRBD1. The CDR3 contains 13 residues. From germline, CDR1 is MGHDK and CDR2 SYGVNS. Trimming removed 5 bases from V and 4 bases from J; junction bases left unmatched: 4. The CDR3 loop is CASSRGGGETQYF. As DNA, the CDR3 is TGTGCCAGCAGTCGAGGGGGCGGAGAGACCCAGTACTTC.